This TCR beta chain stems from a study of cytomegalovirus exposure and HLA in healthy donors. Study observations and caveats: Exclusion as indistinguishable affected some V segments, including TRBV6-2 and TRBV6-3.

The CDR3 is made up of 14 amino acids. In germline, CDR1 is SGHDT, CDR2 YYEEEE. V was shortened by 5 bases and J by 3 bases, with 14 bases between the two germline ends. Nominal health characterized the donors when sampled, though unrecorded immune exposures were likely. Regarding this clone: The antigen is unknown.

Both 60 Vbeta primers and 13 Jbeta primers went into the PCR. The data were produced by immunoSEQ multiplex PCR, yet TCRdb's version contains in-frame clones alone and is incomplete. This repertoire shows around 150,000 clones, about 77% found once; its top ten account for 2% to 3%. The chain links TRBV5-6 to TRBJ1-2, with D possibly TRBD1 on 5 matching bases. The material sequenced was PBMCs. The receptor was derived from a woman in her forties in good health and CMV-seropositive. The CDR3: CASSTPPGDYGYTF. DNA of the CDR3: TGTGCCAGCAGTACCCCTCCGGGGGACTATGGCTACACCTTC.